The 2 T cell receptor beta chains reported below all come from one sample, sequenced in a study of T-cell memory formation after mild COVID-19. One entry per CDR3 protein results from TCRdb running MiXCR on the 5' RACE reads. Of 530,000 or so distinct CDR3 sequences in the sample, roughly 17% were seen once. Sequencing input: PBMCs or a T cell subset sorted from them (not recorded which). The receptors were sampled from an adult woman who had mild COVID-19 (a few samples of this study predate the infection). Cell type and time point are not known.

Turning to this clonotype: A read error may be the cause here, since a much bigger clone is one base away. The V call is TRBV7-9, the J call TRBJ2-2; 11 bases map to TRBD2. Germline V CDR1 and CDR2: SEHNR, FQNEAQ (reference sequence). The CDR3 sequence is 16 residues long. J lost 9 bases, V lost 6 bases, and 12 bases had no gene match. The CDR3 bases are TGTGCCAGCAGGCTTCCGGGACTAGCGGAAACCTGGGAGCTGTTTTTT. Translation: CASRLPGLAETWELFF.

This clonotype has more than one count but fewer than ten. The CDR3 coding sequence is TGTGCCAGCAGTTTTCTACCGCAGGACTTTCTCCACTTT. It encodes CASSFLPQDFLHF. The chain recombines TRBV27 with TRBJ1-6; D gene ambiguous. Germline values: CDR1 MNHEY, CDR2 SMNVEV (reference sequence). This CDR3 has 13 amino acids. Trimming shortened V by 3 bases and J by 16 bases, and 16 bases separated the two germline ends.